This TCR beta chain was found in a study of CD8+ T cells in alopecia areata. Overall study: Treatment comprised oral tofacitinib, 5 to 10 mg twice daily, in treated patients. Study findings and constraints: In scalp and blood during tofacitinib, many expanded lesional clones persisted. The link between baseline CD8+ expansion and response remains uncertain with one nonresponder.

The germline gives CDR1 SQVTM, CDR2 ANQGSEA. Trimming stripped 6 bases from V and 8 bases from J, with 10 bases between. The CDR3 loop spans 10 amino acids. The sample's treatment: oral pan-JAK inhibitor, 5-10 mg twice daily. The investigators collected lesional scalp punch biopsies and peripheral blood from alopecia areata patients. This clone has more than one count but fewer than ten. What it binds is not known. Extracted from the samples, RNA was reverse transcribed into cDNA to serve as the sequencing template. Here immunoSEQ multiplex PCR was the method, and the copy in TCRdb shows in-frame clones only, minus some. The table shows 95,000 to 100,000 clones, with about 60% occurring only once.

The chain has TRBV29-1 and TRBJ1-2; D is ambiguous. Sequencing used CD8+ T cells sorted from blood, obtained at roughly week 58, from a patient treated with tofacitinib. This clonotype was sampled from a human donor with alopecia areata. CDR3 region: CSVKLSGYTF. The CDR3, as DNA: TGCAGCGTCAAGCTCTCCGGCTACACCTTC.